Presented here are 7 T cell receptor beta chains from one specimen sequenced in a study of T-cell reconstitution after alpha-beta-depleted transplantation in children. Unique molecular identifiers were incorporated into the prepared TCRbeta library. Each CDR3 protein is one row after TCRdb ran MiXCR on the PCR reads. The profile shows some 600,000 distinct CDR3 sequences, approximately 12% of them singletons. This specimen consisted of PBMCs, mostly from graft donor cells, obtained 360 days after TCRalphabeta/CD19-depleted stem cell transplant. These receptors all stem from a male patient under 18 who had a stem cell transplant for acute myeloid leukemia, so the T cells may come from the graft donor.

CDR3 nucleotide sequence: TGTGCCACCAGTGATTTGAAGCCCGGGACTAGCGGGAGGGATCCTCAAGAGACCCAGTACTTC. It codes for CATSDLKPGTSGRDPQETQYF. The chain is built from TRBV24-1 and TRBJ2-5; 16 nucleotides agree with TRBD2. The V and J ends lost 0 bases and 2 bases, in that order; junction bases with no gene match: 11. CDR1 and CDR2 from the germline V gene are KGHDR and SFDVKD. The CDR3 loop spans 21 amino acids.

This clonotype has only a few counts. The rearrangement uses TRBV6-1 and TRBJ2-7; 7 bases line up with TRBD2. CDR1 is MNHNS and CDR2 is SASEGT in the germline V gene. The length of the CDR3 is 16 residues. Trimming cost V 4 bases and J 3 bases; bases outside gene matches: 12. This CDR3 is CASSAPGQRGFYEQYF. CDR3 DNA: TGTGCCAGCAGTGCACCAGGGCAGCGGGGCTTCTACGAGCAGTACTTC.

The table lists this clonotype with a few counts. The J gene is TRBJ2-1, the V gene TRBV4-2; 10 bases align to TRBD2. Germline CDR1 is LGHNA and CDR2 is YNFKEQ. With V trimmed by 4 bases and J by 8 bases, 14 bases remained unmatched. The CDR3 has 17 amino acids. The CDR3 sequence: CASSPLGLAGASDEQFF. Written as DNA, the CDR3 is TGTGCCAGCAGCCCACTGGGGCTAGCGGGAGCTTCGGATGAGCAGTTCTTC.

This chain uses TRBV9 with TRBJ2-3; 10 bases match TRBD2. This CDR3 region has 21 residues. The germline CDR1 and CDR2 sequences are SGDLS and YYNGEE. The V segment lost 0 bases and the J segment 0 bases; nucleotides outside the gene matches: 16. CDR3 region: CASSVDPLPGLAETSTDTQYF. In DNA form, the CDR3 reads TGTGCCAGCAGCGTAGACCCCCTTCCCGGACTAGCGGAGACAAGCACAGATACGCAGTATTTT.

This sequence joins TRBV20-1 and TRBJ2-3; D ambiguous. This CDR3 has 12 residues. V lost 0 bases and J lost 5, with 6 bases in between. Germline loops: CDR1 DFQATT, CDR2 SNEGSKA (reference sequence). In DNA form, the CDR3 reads TGCAGTGCTAGAGAGGGAATAGATACGCAGTATTTT. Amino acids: CSAREGIDTQYF.

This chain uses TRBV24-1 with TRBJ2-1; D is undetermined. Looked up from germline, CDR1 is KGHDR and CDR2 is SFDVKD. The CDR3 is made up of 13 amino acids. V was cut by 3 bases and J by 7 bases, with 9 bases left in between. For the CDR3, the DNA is TGTGCCACCAGTGATACCTACCGGAATGAGCAGTTCTTC. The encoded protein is CATSDTYRNEQFF.

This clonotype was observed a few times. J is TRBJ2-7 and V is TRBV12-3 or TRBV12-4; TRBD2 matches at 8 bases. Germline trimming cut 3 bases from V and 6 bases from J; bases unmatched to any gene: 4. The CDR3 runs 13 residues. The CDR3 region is CASSLIAGIEQYF. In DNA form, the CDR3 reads TGTGCCAGCAGTTTGATAGCGGGAATCGAGCAGTACTTC.